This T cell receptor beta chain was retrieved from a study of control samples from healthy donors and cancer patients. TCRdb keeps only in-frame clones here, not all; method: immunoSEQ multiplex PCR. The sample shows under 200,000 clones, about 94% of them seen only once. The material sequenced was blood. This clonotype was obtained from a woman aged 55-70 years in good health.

In nucleotides, the CDR3 is TGTGCCAGCAGTTTAAACAGGGGTGGCAATCAGCCCCAGCATTTT. Translating gives CASSLNRGGNQPQHF. This sequence joins TRBV6-5 and TRBJ1-5; 7 nucleotides line up with TRBD1. The V and J ends lost 4 bases and 2 bases, in that order; junction bases with no gene match: 5. Germline CDR1 and CDR2: MNHEY and SVGAGI. The CDR3 has 15 amino acids.